This entry lists 25 T cell receptor beta chains sequenced from one sample in a study of control samples from healthy donors and cancer patients. Profiled with immunoSEQ multiplex PCR; TCRdb holds only in-frame clones, not every one. Of around 85,000 clones in the sample, roughly nine tenths are singletons; the top ten hold about 7.6%. The sequencing sample was made of blood. These receptors were taken from a woman aged 55-70 years in good health.

The chain combines TRBV6-2 or TRBV6-3 with TRBJ2-5, with 7 bases fitting TRBD2. The CDR3 totals 16 residues. Unmatched junction bases numbered 6, after V lost 2 bases and J lost 0 bases. CDR1 and CDR2 from the germline V gene are MNHEY and SVGEGT. CDR3 sequence: CASSYASGTYQETQYF. The CDR3 region has the DNA TGTGCCAGCAGTTACGCAAGCGGGACTTACCAAGAGACCCAGTACTTC.

The chain joins TRBV18 to TRBJ1-2; TRBD1 might be the D (6 bases). Germline CDR1 reads KGHSH; CDR2 reads LQKENI. The CDR3 spans 15 residues. The V gene lost 1 base and the J gene lost 3 bases, with 12 bases spanning the gap. In nucleotides, the CDR3 is TGTGCCAGCTCACCACTCGCAGGGGCAGACTATGGCTACACCTTC. It specifies CASSPLAGADYGYTF. Full variable domain (remainder filled in from reference TRBV18 and TRBJ1-2): NAGVMQNPRHLVRRRGQEARLRCSPMKGHSHVYWYRQLPEEGLKFMVYLQKENIIDESGMPKERFSAEFPKEGPSILRIQQVVRGDSAAYFCASSPLAGADYGYTFGSGTRLTVV.

The chain has TRBV7-2 and TRBJ2-5; 10 bases fit TRBD2. The CDR3 runs to 17 residues. CDR1 and CDR2 from the germline V gene are SGHTA and FQGNSA. V trimming: 1 base; J trimming: 2 bases; junction bases outside the gene matches: 7. CDR3 region: CASSLGASGGPQETQYF. Written as DNA, the CDR3 is TGTGCCAGCAGCTTAGGGGCTAGCGGGGGTCCACAAGAGACCCAGTACTTC.

J is TRBJ1-5 and V is TRBV7-9; maybe TRBD1 (5 bases). CDR1 is SEHNR, CDR2 FQNEAQ, per germline (reference sequence). There are 15 residues in the CDR3. V was shortened by 5 bases and J by 1 base, with 12 bases between the two germline ends. The DNA of the CDR3 is TGTGCCAGCAGCCGTTCGGGGGGAAGCAATCAGCCCCAGCATTTT. It codes for CASSRSGGSNQPQHF.

The chain links TRBV9 to TRBJ2-1, with D perhaps being TRBD1 or TRBD2 (5 bases each). The ends were cut back, 2 bases at V and 8 bases at J, with 8 bases in the middle. CDR3 length: 12 amino acids. CDR1 is SGDLS, CDR2 YYNGEE, per germline. CDR3 DNA: TGTGCCAGCAGCGTCGAGGGGTATGAGCAGTTCTTC. Translating it yields CASSVEGYEQFF.

V is TRBV9 and J is TRBJ2-3; D may be TRBD2 (6 bases). Germline CDR1 SGDLS, CDR2 YYNGEE. The V and J ends lost 4 bases and 2 bases respectively, with 14 bases between them. This CDR3 spans 15 amino acids. CDR3 bases: TGTGCCAGCAGCTTAAGTGGGGGGATCACAGATACGCAGTATTTT. Translating gives CASSLSGGITDTQYF.

As regards this clone: Other DNA sequences in this sample translate to the same CDR3. This chain links TRBV7-2 with TRBJ2-5; possibly TRBD2 for D (5 bases). CDR3 length: 12 amino acids. V gave up 1 base and J gave up 8 bases, with 8 bases separating them. CDR1 is SGHTA, CDR2 FQGNSA, per germline. The CDR3 here is CASSLERSTQYF. The CDR3 DNA reads as TGTGCCAGCAGCTTAGAGCGGTCAACCCAGTACTTC.

This clone turned up a few times. The chain recombines TRBV9 with TRBJ2-7; D not resolved. This CDR3 contains 14 residues. The V gene's germline CDR1 is SGDLS and CDR2 YYNGEE. Trimming removed 0 bases from V and 2 bases from J, with 9 bases in between. CDR3 bases: TGTGCCAGCAGCGTAGGGACGGCCGCCTACGAGCAGTACTTC. It yields the protein CASSVGTAAYEQYF. The complete variable domain, with remaining parts taken from reference TRBV9 and TRBJ2-7, reads DSGVTQTPKHLITATGQRVTLRCSPRSGDLSVYWYQQSLDQGLQFLIQYYNGEERAKGNILERFSAQQFPDLHSELNLSSLELGDSALYFCASSVGTAAYEQYFGPGTRLTVT.

In its sample, this clone was seen once. V usage is TRBV3-1 (or the pseudogene TRBV3-2) and J usage is TRBJ1-1; 10 nucleotides line up with TRBD1. The CDR3 loop spans 14 amino acids. CDR1 LGHDT and CDR2 YNNKEL come from the germline V gene (reference sequence). Unmatched junction bases numbered 3, after V lost 3 bases and J lost 5 bases. Here the CDR3 reads CASSQGTGETEAFF. As DNA, the CDR3 is TGTGCCAGCAGCCAGGGGACAGGGGAGACTGAAGCTTTCTTT.

The chain employs TRBV12-3 or TRBV12-4 and TRBJ2-7, with a weak D call TRBD2 (6 bases). This CDR3 has 13 amino acids. Trimming shortened V by 3 bases and J by 4 bases, and 10 bases separated the two germline ends. CDR3 sequence: CASSFFGGYEQYF. CDR3 bases: TGTGCCAGCAGTTTTTTCGGGGGTTACGAGCAGTACTTC.

The chain joins TRBV27 to TRBJ2-5, with 9 bases lining up with TRBD1. From germline, CDR1 is MNHEY and CDR2 SMNVEV (reference sequence). The CDR3 length is 14 residues. The V gene end was trimmed by 5 bases and the J gene end by 7 bases; junction bases not matched to a gene: 8. This CDR3 reads CASSPGQGLRTQYF. The CDR3 region has the DNA TGTGCCAGCAGTCCCGGACAGGGGCTACGGACCCAGTACTTC.

V gene TRBV20-1 combines with J gene TRBJ1-1; no firm D call. The CDR3 has 11 residues. Trimming took off 4 bases at V and 6 bases at J, with 9 bases between the two ends. Germline V gene sequence: CDR1 DFQATT, CDR2 SNEGSKA (reference sequence). CDR3 coding DNA: TGCAGTGCTATGCCGGGGTCTGAAGCTTTCTTT. It codes for CSAMPGSEAFF.

The chain links TRBV6-7 to TRBJ2-1; 14 bases align to TRBD2. TRBV6-7 is an ORF, and what it does is uncertain. The CDR3 extends over 17 amino acids. The V and J ends lost 7 bases and 0 bases, in that order; junction bases with no gene match: 5. In nucleotides, the CDR3 is TGTGCCAGCACGGGACTAGCGGGGGTCCACTCCTACAATGAGCAGTTCTTC. As protein: CASTGLAGVHSYNEQFF.

The chain is built from TRBV7-8 and TRBJ2-5; tentative D call: TRBD2 (7 bases). The germline V gene has CDR1 SGHVS and CDR2 FQNEAQ. With 5 bases removed from V and 5 bases from J, the gap between germline ends came to 21 bases. The CDR3 contains 16 residues. CDR3 nucleotides: TGTGCCAGCAGCCCTAACAAAGGGGGGGGCGTTGAGACCCAGTACTTC. The encoded protein is CASSPNKGGGVETQYF.

V is TRBV19 and J is TRBJ1-1; no clear D. CDR1 LNHDA and CDR2 SQIVND come from the germline V gene (reference sequence). The CDR3 totals 15 residues. Trimming stripped 7 bases from V and 0 bases from J, with 15 bases between. The CDR3 coding sequence is TGTGCCAGTAATGGCCGGGGTACCATGAACACTGAAGCTTTCTTT. Translating it yields CASNGRGTMNTEAFF.

The chain couples TRBV4-3 to TRBJ2-5, with 7 nucleotides matching TRBD2. The CDR3 contains 15 residues. Germline CDR1 is LGHNA and CDR2 is YSLEER. The J segment lost 4 bases and the V segment lost 4 bases, leaving 9 bases of the junction unmatched. The CDR3 loop reads CASSPLAGRTETQYF. The CDR3 nucleotides are TGCGCCAGCAGCCCCTTGGCCGGGAGGACAGAGACCCAGTACTTC.

This rearrangement joins TRBV18 to TRBJ1-1, with a possible D match to TRBD1 (5 bases). The CDR3 extends over 14 amino acids. Germline V CDR1 and CDR2: KGHSH, LQKENI. Trimming stripped 2 bases from V and 1 base from J, with 8 bases between. The CDR3 here is CASSPTQGNTEAFF. CDR3 bases: TGTGCCAGCTCACCAACCCAGGGGAACACTGAAGCTTTCTTT.

This rearrangement joins TRBV7-9 to TRBJ1-3, with TRBD1 matching 9 bases. This CDR3 has 15 amino acids. Germline-derived CDR1 and CDR2 are SEHNR and FQNEAQ (reference sequence). The trim removed 7 bases at V and 0 bases at J, leaving 4 bases unmatched. CDR3 DNA: TGTGCCAGCACAACGGACAGGGGCTCTGGAAACACCATATATTTT. Translating gives CASTTDRGSGNTIYF.

V is TRBV12-5 and J is TRBJ1-5, with D unclear. Per germline, CDR1 LGHNT and CDR2 FRNRAP. The CDR3 spans 12 residues. The germline V and J ends were trimmed by 9 bases and 5 bases, with 11 bases remaining between them. The CDR3 nucleotides are TGTGCTAGCTCGGGTAACGATCAGCCCCAGCATTTT. As protein: CASSGNDQPQHF.

This chain uses TRBV3-1 (or the pseudogene TRBV3-2) with TRBJ2-3; 7 bases are a match to TRBD2. This CDR3 region has 16 residues. Germline V CDR1 and CDR2: LGHDT, YNNKEL (reference sequence). With 5 bases clipped from V and 4 bases from J, the junction kept 12 bases outside the gene matches. The CDR3 loop is CASSGIERDNADTQYF. CDR3 coding DNA: TGTGCCAGCAGCGGAATTGAGCGGGATAACGCAGATACGCAGTATTTT.

The rearrangement uses TRBV11-2 and TRBJ1-2; 7 positions match TRBD1. The V gene end was trimmed by 1 base and the J gene end by 8 bases; junction bases not matched to a gene: 16. This CDR3 is 17 amino acids long. From germline, CDR1 is SGHAT and CDR2 FQNNGV. CDR3 in DNA: TGTGCCAGCAGCTTAGCTAGAAACAGGGGACTGATCGGGGGCTACACCTTC. It is translated as CASSLARNRGLIGGYTF.

The chain is built from TRBV2 and TRBJ1-6, with TRBD1 as a possible D gene (5 bases). Trimming took 4 bases from V and 10 from J, leaving 8 bases between them. The CDR3 sequence is 12 residues long. Germline CDR1 reads SNHLY; CDR2 reads FYNNEI. In DNA form, the CDR3 reads TGTGCCAGCAGTGGACAGAGCTCACCCCTCCACTTT. Amino acids: CASSGQSSPLHF.

This chain connects TRBV3-1 (or the pseudogene TRBV3-2) to TRBJ1-5; D may be TRBD1 (6 bases). CDR1 and CDR2 from the germline V gene are LGHDT and YNNKEL (reference sequence). The CDR3 is 17 residues long. Trimming cost V 1 base and J 1 base, with 14 bases left between them. Here the CDR3 DNA reads TGTGCCAGCAGCCAAGGAAGGGGGGTTCGGAGCAATCAGCCCCAGCATTTT. Encoded protein: CASSQGRGVRSNQPQHF.

The V call is TRBV3-1 (or the pseudogene TRBV3-2), the J call TRBJ1-2; D possibly corresponds to TRBD1 (6 bases). The CDR3 covers 14 residues. V lost 0 bases and J lost 7, with 12 bases in between. CDR1 and CDR2 from the germline V gene are LGHDT and YNNKEL (reference sequence). In DNA, the CDR3 is TGTGCCAGCAGCCAAGATCCCAGGGGAGGTGGCTACACCTTC. This encodes CASSQDPRGGGYTF.

Note on this clone: The sample holds other DNA sequences that translate to the same CDR3. The chain joins TRBV2 to TRBJ2-1; TRBD1 aligns across 8 bases. CDR1 is SNHLY, CDR2 FYNNEI, per germline. The V gene end was trimmed by 5 bases and the J gene end by 5 bases; junction bases not matched to a gene: 2. CDR3 length: 13 amino acids. CDR3 bases: TGTGCCAGCAGTAGGACAGGGAACAATGAGCAGTTCTTC. Amino acid sequence: CASSRTGNNEQFF.